This TCR beta chain was observed in a study of blood T cell repertoires in COVID-19. Participants spanned ages about 18 to 90 years and resided in 20 to 30 US areas. Generated by immunoSEQ multiplex PCR, the TCRdb table keeps only in-frame clones and is missing some. The sample records 250,000 to 300,000 clones, more than 75% being singletons. The sequence derives from a woman between 40 and 55 years old with acute COVID-19. The sequenced material came from PBMCs or T cells enriched from blood (not recorded which).

The CDR3 sequence is CASHRDNYGYTF. The CDR3 DNA follows: TGTGCCAGTCACAGGGATAACTATGGCTACACCTTC. This rearrangement joins TRBV5-5 to TRBJ1-2, with a possible D match to TRBD1 (6 bases). V was trimmed by 8 bases and J by 1 base, leaving 9 bases between them. The CDR3 loop spans 12 amino acids. Germline CDR1 SGHKS, CDR2 YYEKEE (reference sequence).